Shown below are 8 T cell receptor beta chains from a single sample sequenced in a study of long-term antiretroviral therapy in people with HIV. The assay, immunoSEQ v3.0, was run at survey level. Sequencing used immunoSEQ multiplex PCR; TCRdb keeps in-frame clones, though not all of them. In the table there are about 48,000 clones, about 86% of which are singletons. The sample was unsorted PBMCs, taken 0.8 years after starting antiretroviral therapy. The receptor set was obtained from a woman between 18 and 29 years old with HIV.

The chain carries TRBV27 and TRBJ2-5; 9 nucleotides align to TRBD1. The CDR3 spans 16 residues. The junction had 12 bases not matched to a gene; V was cut back by 5 bases and J by 5 bases. CDR1 MNHEY and CDR2 SMNVEV come from the germline V gene (reference sequence). The CDR3 nucleotides read TGTGCCAGCAGTACACGAACCGGGACAGGGCTGGAGACCCAGTACTTC. As protein: CASSTRTGTGLETQYF.

This clone was counted only a few times. This rearrangement joins TRBV7-9 to TRBJ2-5; no definite D call. Deletions cut 1 base from V and 4 bases from J, with 16 bases between. Germline V gene lookup returns CDR1 SEHNR and CDR2 FQNEAQ (reference sequence). The CDR3 loop spans 16 amino acids. The CDR3 protein is CASSLDFRLGGETQYF. DNA of the CDR3: TGTGCCAGCAGCTTAGATTTCAGACTTGGCGGAGAGACCCAGTACTTC. Complete variable domain (other parts from reference TRBV7-9 and TRBJ2-5): DTGVSQNPRHKITKRGQNVTFRCDPISEHNRLYWYRQTLGQGPEFLTYFQNEAQLEKSRLLSDRFSAERPKGSFSTLEIQRTEQGDSAMYLCASSLDFRLGGETQYFGPGTRLLVL.

The gene calls are TRBV6-6 and TRBJ1-2; D uncertain. This CDR3 comprises 10 residues. CDR1 and CDR2 (germline): MNHNY, SVGAGI (reference sequence). V dropped 4 bases and J dropped 5 bases, with 2 bases sitting between them. CDR3 nucleotide sequence: TGTGCCAGCAGTTTATATGGCTACACCTTC. Its protein product is CASSLYGYTF.

This clone occurred once. The V gene is TRBV6-6, the J gene TRBJ2-2; maybe TRBD2 (6 bases). Germline lookup yields CDR1 MNHNY and CDR2 SVGAGI (reference sequence). V was pared by 4 bases and J by 6 bases, with 6 bases between. The CDR3 loop spans 12 amino acids. CDR3 sequence: CASSWGAGELFF. The DNA of the CDR3 is TGTGCCAGCAGTTGGGGGGCCGGGGAGCTGTTTTTT.

This sequence joins TRBV7-9 and TRBJ2-1, with 9 bases lining up with TRBD2. Per the germline V gene, CDR1 is SEHNR and CDR2 is FQNEAQ (reference sequence). V lost 3 bases to trimming and J lost 0 bases; unmatched junction nucleotides: 6. This CDR3 is built from 17 residues. The CDR3 region has the DNA TGTGCCAGCAGCTTCCGAAGACTAGCGGCCTCCTACAATGAGCAGTTCTTC. This codes for CASSFRRLAASYNEQFF.

V and J are TRBV5-1 and TRBJ1-2; D is uncertain. The CDR3 spans 12 residues. From germline, CDR1 is SGHRS and CDR2 YFSETQ. V was clipped by 4 bases and J by 10 bases, with 14 bases between them. Written as DNA, the CDR3 is TGCGCCAGCAGCCGGGTCGGCAGAGACTACACCTTC. Translated, it gives CASSRVGRDYTF. The whole variable domain, filled in from reference TRBV5-1 and TRBJ1-2, reads KAGVTQTPRYLIKTRGQQVTLSCSPISGHRSVSWYQQTPGQGLQFLFEYFSETQRNKGNFPGRFSGRQFSNSRSEMNVSTLELGDSALYLCASSRVGRDYTFGSGTRLTVV.

V is TRBV9 and J is TRBJ2-1; 9 positions agree with TRBD2. CDR1 SGDLS and CDR2 YYNGEE come from the germline V gene. Trimming removed 0 bases from V and 10 bases from J; junction bases left unmatched: 8. The CDR3 has 15 residues. Here the CDR3 reads CASSVEGGRAHEQFF. The DNA for the CDR3 is TGTGCCAGCAGCGTAGAGGGCGGGAGGGCCCACGAGCAGTTCTTC.

The chain couples TRBV5-1 to TRBJ2-2, with 10 bases identical to TRBD2. Germline assignment: CDR1 SGHRS and CDR2 YFSETQ. The CDR3 extends over 18 amino acids. V lost 0 bases, J lost 3 bases, and 8 bases stayed unmatched. The CDR3 nucleotides are TGCGCCAGCAGCTTGGGGACGCGGACTAGCGGCCACACCGGGGAGCTGTTTTTT. Translation gives CASSLGTRTSGHTGELFF.